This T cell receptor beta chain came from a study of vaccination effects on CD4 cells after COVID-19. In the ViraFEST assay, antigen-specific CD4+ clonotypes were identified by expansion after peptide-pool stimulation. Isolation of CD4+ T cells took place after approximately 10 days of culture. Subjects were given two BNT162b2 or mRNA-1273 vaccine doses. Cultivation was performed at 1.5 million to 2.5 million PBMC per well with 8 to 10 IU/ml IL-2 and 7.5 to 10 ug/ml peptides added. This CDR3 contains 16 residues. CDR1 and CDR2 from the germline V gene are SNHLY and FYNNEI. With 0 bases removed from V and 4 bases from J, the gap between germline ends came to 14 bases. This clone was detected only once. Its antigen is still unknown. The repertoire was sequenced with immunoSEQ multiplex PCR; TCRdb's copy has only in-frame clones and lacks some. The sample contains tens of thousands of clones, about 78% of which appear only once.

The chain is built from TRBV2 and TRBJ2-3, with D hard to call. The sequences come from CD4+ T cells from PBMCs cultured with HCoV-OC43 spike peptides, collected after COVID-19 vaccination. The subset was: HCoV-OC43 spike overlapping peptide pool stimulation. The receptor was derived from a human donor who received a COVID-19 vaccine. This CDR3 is CASSEARRNRADTQYF. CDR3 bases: TGTGCCAGCAGTGAAGCTAGAAGAAATAGAGCAGATACGCAGTATTTT.